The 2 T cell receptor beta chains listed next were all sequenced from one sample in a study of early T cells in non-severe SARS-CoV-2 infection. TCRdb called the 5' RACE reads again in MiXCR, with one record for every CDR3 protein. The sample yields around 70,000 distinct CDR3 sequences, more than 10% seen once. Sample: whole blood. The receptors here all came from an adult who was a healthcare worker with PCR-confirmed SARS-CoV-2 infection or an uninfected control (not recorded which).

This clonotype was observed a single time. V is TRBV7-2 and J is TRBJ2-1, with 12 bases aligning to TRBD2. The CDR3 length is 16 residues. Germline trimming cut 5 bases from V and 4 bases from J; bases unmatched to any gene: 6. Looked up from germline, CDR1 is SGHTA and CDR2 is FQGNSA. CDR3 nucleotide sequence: TGTGCCAGCAGCCAATTTACTAGCGGGGGGTACAATGAGCAGTTCTTC. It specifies CASSQFTSGGYNEQFF.

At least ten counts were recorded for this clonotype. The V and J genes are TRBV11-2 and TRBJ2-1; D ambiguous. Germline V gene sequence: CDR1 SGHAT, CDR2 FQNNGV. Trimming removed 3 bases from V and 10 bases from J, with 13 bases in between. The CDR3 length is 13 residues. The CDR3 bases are TGTGCCAGCAGCTTCCCCGACCGGAGAGAGCAGTTCTTC. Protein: CASSFPDRREQFF.